The rows below give T cell receptor beta chains drawn from one sample of a study of control samples from healthy donors and cancer patients. Profiling relied on immunoSEQ multiplex PCR, and the TCRdb table lists in-frame clones only, not all of them. The profile shows around 120,000 clones, more than 75% of them singletons. Source material: blood. The receptors here all came from a woman in her 70s in good health. Each CDR3 is given with its conserved first and last residue. D genes are given only for firm matches.

>TRBD1|TRBV19|TRBJ2-1
CASMGTGRDPYNEQFF
TGTGCCAGTATGGGGACAGGCCGGGACCCCTACAATGAGCAGTTCTTC
>-|TRBV5-1|TRBJ2-2
CASSPGQPSNTGELFF
TGCGCCAGCAGCCCGGGACAACCCTCGAACACCGGGGAGCTGTTTTTT
>TRBD1|TRBV5-4|TRBJ2-7
CASSSSPRTGVHEQYF
TGTGCCAGCAGCTCCTCCCCCCGGACAGGGGTCCACGAGCAGTACTTC
>-|TRBV6-1|TRBJ2-4
CASSEGSAGKNIQYF
TGTGCCAGCAGTGAGGGGAGCGCCGGCAAAAACATTCAGTACTTC
>-|TRBV2|TRBJ2-2
CASSEMTPLRGLFF
TGTGCCAGCAGTGAGATGACCCCCCTCAGGGGGCTGTTTTTT
>-|TRBV7-8|TRBJ2-3
CASSLRELDTQYF
TGTGCCAGCAGCTTACGGGAGCTAGATACGCAGTATTTT
>TRBD2|TRBV9|TRBJ2-1
CASSRTSGGGLGEQFF
TGTGCCAGCAGCAGGACTAGCGGGGGGGGGCTCGGTGAGCAGTTCTTC
>TRBD2|TRBV5-4|TRBJ2-7
CATGTSGGDEQYF
TGTGCCACTGGGACTAGCGGGGGCGACGAGCAGTACTTC
>TRBD1|TRBV10-3|TRBJ2-3
CAITSDRVGDTQYF
TGTGCCATCACCTCAGACAGGGTCGGAGATACGCAGTATTTT
>-|TRBV7-2|TRBJ1-4
CASSSSKTTNEKLFF
TGTGCCAGCAGCTCCTCTAAGACAACTAATGAAAAACTGTTTTTT
>-|TRBV12-5|TRBJ2-1
CASGLVLGLYNEQFF
TGTGCTAGTGGTTTGGTCCTGGGACTTTACAATGAGCAGTTCTTC
>-|TRBV5-4|TRBJ2-3
CASREGASNADTQYF
TGTGCCAGCAGGGAGGGGGCGTCGAACGCAGATACGCAGTATTTT
>-|TRBV4-1|TRBJ2-1
CASSQGIGASYNEQFF
TGCGCCAGCAGCCAGGGGATAGGGGCCTCCTACAATGAGCAGTTCTTC
>TRBD1|TRBV10-2|TRBJ2-7
CASSVEGAHFSEQYF
TGCGCCAGCAGTGTAGAGGGGGCGCATTTTTCCGAGCAGTACTTC
>TRBD2|TRBV15|TRBJ2-7
CATSREKGGGAGEQYF
TGTGCCACCAGCAGAGAAAAAGGCGGGGGGGCGGGCGAGCAGTACTTC
>TRBD2|TRBV4-1|TRBJ2-5
CASSPSGGAETQYF
TGCGCCAGCAGCCCTAGCGGGGGGGCAGAGACCCAGTACTTC
>-|TRBV3-1/TRBV3-2|TRBJ1-1
CASSQVGARLPEAFF
TGTGCCAGCAGCCAAGTCGGGGCGAGGTTACCTGAAGCTTTCTTT
>-|TRBV9|TRBJ2-3
CASSVGQELDTQYF
TGTGCCAGCAGCGTAGGACAGGAACTGGATACGCAGTATTTT
>-|TRBV27|TRBJ2-1
CASTRLAVDSYNEQFF
TGTGCCAGCACCCGCTTGGCGGTCGACTCCTACAATGAGCAGTTCTTC
>TRBD1|TRBV5-6|TRBJ2-6
CASTPLRDRHSGANVLTF
TGTGCCAGCACCCCGCTCCGGGACAGACACTCTGGGGCCAACGTCCTGACTTTC
>-|TRBV3-1/TRBV3-2|TRBJ1-5
CASSQRAGGNQPQHF
TGTGCCAGCAGCCAGAGAGCGGGTGGCAATCAGCCCCAGCATTTT
>-|TRBV7-6|TRBJ1-1
CASRASGVGIMEAFF
TGTGCCAGCAGGGCCTCTGGTGTGGGGATAATGGAAGCTTTCTTT
>TRBD1|TRBV3-1/TRBV3-2|TRBJ1-2
CASSQEPAGGYGYTF
TGTGCCAGCAGCCAAGAACCCGCAGGGGGCTATGGCTACACCTTC
>-|TRBV12-3/TRBV12-4|TRBJ1-5
CASSFTGNQPQHF
TGTGCCAGCAGTTTTACAGGCAATCAGCCCCAGCATTTT
>-|TRBV9|TRBJ2-3
CASSVRSVSSTDTQYF
TGTGCCAGCAGCGTGAGGAGCGTATCTAGCACAGATACGCAGTATTTT